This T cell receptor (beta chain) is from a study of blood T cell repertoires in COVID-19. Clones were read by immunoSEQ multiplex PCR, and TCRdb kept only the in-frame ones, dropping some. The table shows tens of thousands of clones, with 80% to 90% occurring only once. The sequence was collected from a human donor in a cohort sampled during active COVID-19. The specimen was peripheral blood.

The CDR3 DNA reads TGTGCCACCACTACAGGGACCCTGAACACCGGGGAGCTGTTTTTT. Translated, it gives CATTTGTLNTGELFF. V gene TRBV24-1 combines with J gene TRBJ2-2, with D possibly TRBD1 on 6 matching bases. Germline V CDR1 and CDR2: KGHDR, SFDVKD. Trimming cost V 8 bases and J 1 base, with 13 bases left between them. The CDR3 has 15 amino acids.